The sequence of this T cell receptor beta chain was determined in a study of beta chain features in type 1 diabetes. Study outcomes and limitations: Using cDNA template may skew counts toward highly expressing activated cells.

V trimming: 9 bases; J trimming: 2 bases; junction bases outside the gene matches: 14. CDR3 length equals 16 residues. Germline assignment: CDR1 MNHEY and CDR2 SMNVEV (reference sequence). This clone turned up a few times. Its target is not known. A CD45RO/CCR7/CD25/CD127/CD95/CD27 panel sorted naive, central memory, regulatory and stem cell-like memory CD4+ cells. Each sorted population was over 98% pure. As every portion of the isolated RNA was reverse transcribed, the sequencing read expressed TCRB transcripts. Sequenced by immunoSEQ multiplex PCR; TCRdb stores in-frame clones only, minus some. The sample records about 620,000 clones, about 14% being singletons.

This sequence originates from a man aged 18 to 29 in good health. Sample: naive CD4+ T cells from blood. J is TRBJ2-3 and V is TRBV27, with 7 bases lining up with TRBD2. The CDR3 nucleotides are TGTGCCAGTAAGATAGCGGGTGCTCTCCACACAGATACGCAGTATTTT. It specifies CASKIAGALHTDTQYF.